The clone carrying this TCR beta chain was observed many times. The data stem from a study of T-cell reconstitution after alpha-beta-depleted transplantation in children. For TCRbeta, the library was prepared with unique molecular identifiers. TCRdb re-called the PCR reads with MiXCR, one entry per CDR3 protein. The data show 200,000 to 300,000 distinct CDR3 sequences, 9.5% to 15% seen once. This CDR3 contains 13 residues. Deletions cut 9 bases from V and 0 bases from J, with 11 bases between. Germline CDR1 and CDR2: LNHDA and SQIVND (reference sequence). The clonotype comes from a human donor who donated a stem cell graft to a child with acute lymphoblastic leukemia. The chain has TRBV19 and TRBJ1-2; D is ambiguous. Sample: PBMCs from the stem cell graft donor, taken from the stem cell graft. CDR3 amino acids: CASRNPANYGYTF. CDR3 coding DNA: TGTGCCAGCCGGAATCCAGCTAACTATGGCTACACCTTC. Supplemented by reference TRBV19 and TRBJ1-2, the full variable domain reads DGGITQSPKYLFRKEGQNVTLSCEQNLNHDAMYWYRQDPGQGLRLIYYSQIVNDFQKGDIAEGYSVSREKKESFPLTVTSAQKNPTAFYLCASRNPANYGYTFGSGTRLTVV.